Following are 20 T cell receptor beta chains from one sample sequenced in a study of blood T cell repertoires in COVID-19. Clones were sequenced by immunoSEQ multiplex PCR, and TCRdb holds only the in-frame ones, with some missing. The table records 150,000 to 200,000 clones, approximately 84% of them present only once. Material for sequencing was peripheral blood. The source of these receptors is a human donor with acute or convalescent COVID-19. The donor label of this sample is uncertain.

In its sample, this clone was seen once. The CDR3 loop reads CASSVDYPSYNEQFF. The CDR3 nucleotides are TGTGCCAGCAGCGTAGACTACCCTTCCTACAATGAGCAGTTCTTC. V is TRBV9 and J is TRBJ2-1; D remains unclear. Germline CDR1 SGDLS, CDR2 YYNGEE. The CDR3 covers 15 residues. Deletions cut 0 bases from V and 1 base from J, with 8 bases between.

The V and J genes are TRBV4-1 and TRBJ2-7; possible D gene TRBD1, 5 bases. CDR3 length: 13 residues. Germline V CDR1 and CDR2: MGHRA, YSYEKL. Between the trimmed V and J ends, which lost 0 bases and 12 bases, there was a span of 15 bases. The CDR3 DNA is TGCGCCAGCAGCCAAGATATAGCACTCCAGGGGTACTTC. Protein: CASSQDIALQGYF.

This clone appeared once. The chain has TRBV30 and TRBJ2-2; 7 nucleotides match TRBD2. This CDR3 spans 15 amino acids. Germline V gene data show CDR1 as GTSNPN and CDR2 as SVGIG (reference sequence). The CDR3 spells CAQPAGVRSTGELFF. As DNA, the CDR3 is TGTGCACAACCCGCGGGGGTACGAAGCACCGGGGAGCTGTTTTTT.

The chain carries TRBV30 and TRBJ1-3; TRBD1 is a possible D gene (5 bases). V was clipped by 4 bases and J by 1 base, with 8 bases between them. The CDR3 extends over 13 amino acids. Germline CDR1 and CDR2: GTSNPN and SVGIG (reference sequence). CDR3 bases: TGTGCCTGGACGACAGATTCTGGAAACACCATATATTTT. Its translation is CAWTTDSGNTIYF.

This chain uses TRBV12-3 or TRBV12-4 with TRBJ1-1, with D hard to call. The CDR3 runs 13 residues. The V end lost 6 bases, the J end lost 1 base, and 9 bases lay between the germline ends. The chain's CDR3 is CASSRLENTEAFF. The CDR3 bases are TGTGCCAGCAGCCGTTTAGAGAACACTGAAGCTTTCTTT.

The rearrangement joins TRBV27 to TRBJ1-3; possibly TRBD1 for D (6 bases). The V end lost 10 bases, the J end lost 0 bases, and 13 bases lay between the germline ends. The CDR3 consists of 14 residues. Germline CDR1 MNHEY, CDR2 SMNVEV (reference sequence). The CDR3 DNA follows: TGTGCCACGCGGGGGCTAGGCTCTGGAAACACCATATATTTT. Its translation is CATRGLGSGNTIYF.

The chain combines TRBV30 with TRBJ1-5; 9 bases match TRBD1. Unmatched junction bases numbered 2, after V lost 5 bases and J lost 3 bases. Germline CDR1 GTSNPN, CDR2 SVGIG (reference sequence). The CDR3 spans 13 residues. Written as DNA, the CDR3 is TGTGCCTGGGGGGACAGGGACAATCAGCCCCAGCATTTT. This sequence encodes CAWGDRDNQPQHF.

V gene TRBV2 combines with J gene TRBJ2-5; 7 nucleotides match TRBD1. Germline trimming cut 5 bases from V and 3 bases from J; bases unmatched to any gene: 3. The CDR3 has 13 residues. CDR1 and CDR2 from the germline V gene are SNHLY and FYNNEI. The CDR3 DNA follows: TGTGCCAGCAGTTGGGACAGCGAAGAGACCCAGTACTTC. This codes for CASSWDSEETQYF.

This clone has more than one count but fewer than ten. The chain couples TRBV9 to TRBJ2-3, with D perhaps matching TRBD2 (6 bases). This CDR3 spans 15 amino acids. The germline gives CDR1 SGDLS, CDR2 YYNGEE. V lost 2 bases and J 4 bases, leaving 14 bases between the germline ends. CDR3 region: CASSVRGDTADTQYF. CDR3 bases: TGTGCCAGCAGCGTGCGCGGGGATACGGCAGATACGCAGTATTTT.

The chain is built from TRBV5-6 and TRBJ2-7, with 7 bases lining up with TRBD1. The CDR3 length is 16 residues. V was pared by 4 bases and J by 0 bases, with 10 bases of the junction left unmatched. Per germline, CDR1 SGHDT and CDR2 YYEEEE. CDR3 region: CASSTLSGQPSYEQYF. The CDR3 DNA is TGTGCCAGCAGCACGTTATCGGGACAGCCCTCCTACGAGCAGTACTTC.

This clone was seen more than once but under ten times. The J gene is TRBJ1-6, the V gene TRBV18; 7 bases align to TRBD1. Trimming removed 5 bases from V and 7 bases from J; junction bases left unmatched: 11. The CDR3 sequence is 16 residues long. The germline V gene encodes CDR1 KGHSH and CDR2 LQKENI. CDR3 nucleotides: TGTGCCAGCTCATCGAGCTCCGGGACAGCCAATTCACCCCTCCACTTT. It encodes CASSSSSGTANSPLHF.

This chain joins TRBV20-1 and TRBJ2-3; D uncertain. Germline CDR1 and CDR2: DFQATT and SNEGSKA (reference sequence). The germline V and J ends were trimmed by 6 bases and 4 bases, with 8 bases remaining between them. This CDR3 is built from 11 residues. This CDR3 reads CSAPQADTQYF. The CDR3 nucleotides are TGCAGTGCGCCGCAGGCAGATACGCAGTATTTT.

The chain links TRBV28 to TRBJ2-7, with D possibly TRBD1 on 5 matching bases. Germline V gives CDR1 MDHEN, CDR2 SYDVKM. Trimming stripped 4 bases from V and 5 bases from J, with 15 bases between. The CDR3 runs 14 residues. The DNA for the CDR3 is TGTGCCAGCAGTTCCCGTGGGGCAGGGAACGAGCAGTACTTC. Translation gives CASSSRGAGNEQYF.

This chain uses TRBV19 with TRBJ2-1, with 7 bases identical to TRBD2. V gave up 3 bases and J gave up 0 bases; unmatched junction bases: 5. The germline V gene has CDR1 LNHDA and CDR2 SQIVND (reference sequence). This CDR3 has 16 amino acids. CDR3 sequence (DNA): TGTGCCAGTAGTATCCAAGGACTAGGCTCCTACAATGAGCAGTTCTTC. This codes for CASSIQGLGSYNEQFF.

The chain joins TRBV18 to TRBJ2-4; 11 bases align to TRBD2. From germline, CDR1 is KGHSH and CDR2 LQKENI. This CDR3 contains 15 residues. With 6 bases clipped from V and 4 bases from J, the junction kept 5 bases outside the gene matches. The CDR3 loop is CASSGTSGPKNIQYF. CDR3 in DNA: TGTGCCAGCTCCGGGACTAGCGGACCTAAAAACATTCAGTACTTC.

The chain employs TRBV29-1 and TRBJ2-1; 9 bases fit TRBD2. The CDR3 is made up of 16 amino acids. V lost 2 bases, J lost 7 bases, and 12 bases stayed unmatched. CDR1 is SQVTM, CDR2 ANQGSEA, per germline. This chain's CDR3 is CSVEKWGSGSGNEQFF. The CDR3, as DNA: TGCAGCGTTGAAAAGTGGGGTAGCGGGAGTGGAAATGAGCAGTTCTTC.

V and J are TRBV19 and TRBJ1-1; no clear D gene. Germline V gene data show CDR1 as LNHDA and CDR2 as SQIVND (reference sequence). The CDR3 spans 17 residues. Trimming stripped 4 bases from V and 0 bases from J, with 18 bases between. CDR3 sequence (DNA): TGTGCCAGTAGTACCCGGTTGACCCGGAGCCTGAACACTGAAGCTTTCTTT. It translates to CASSTRLTRSLNTEAFF. The full variable domain, completed using reference TRBV19 and TRBJ1-1, is DGGITQSPKYLFRKEGQNVTLSCEQNLNHDAMYWYRQDPGQGLRLIYYSQIVNDFQKGDIAEGYSVSREKKESFPLTVTSAQKNPTAFYLCASSTRLTRSLNTEAFFGQGTRLTVV.

This clone occurred a few times. V gene TRBV12-3 or TRBV12-4 combines with J gene TRBJ1-5; TRBD1 matches 10 bases. Trimming took 5 bases from V and 6 from J; bases not matched to a gene: 1. The CDR3 runs 13 residues. The CDR3 reads CASSRDRGQPQHF. The CDR3 DNA follows: TGTGCCAGCAGTAGGGACAGGGGTCAGCCCCAGCATTTT.

The gene calls are TRBV4-1 and TRBJ2-1; the match to TRBD2 covers 8 bases. V gave up 0 bases and J gave up 0 bases; unmatched junction bases: 10. The germline V gene encodes CDR1 MGHRA and CDR2 YSYEKL. The CDR3 covers 19 residues. CDR3 sequence: CASSQEAGGLASSYNEQFF. DNA of the CDR3: TGCGCCAGCAGCCAAGAGGCGGGAGGCCTTGCGAGCTCCTACAATGAGCAGTTCTTC.

This sequence joins TRBV6-1 and TRBJ1-1, with TRBD1 matching 10 bases. The V gene end was trimmed by 2 bases and the J gene end by 11 bases; junction bases not matched to a gene: 2. Germline V gene data show CDR1 as MNHNS and CDR2 as SASEGT. This CDR3 comprises 12 residues. CDR3 amino acids: CASSESGQGAFF. DNA for the CDR3: TGTGCCAGCAGTGAATCGGGACAGGGGGCTTTCTTT.